This T cell receptor (beta chain) was sequenced during a study of cytomegalovirus exposure and HLA in healthy donors. Study outcomes and limitations: The authors confirmed in vitro that a few CMV-associated chains were specific for CMV antigens. When presence/absence was analysed, sequencing depth was taken to be roughly uniform across donors. Previous analysis showed most TCR beta V segments were productive about 87% or about 30% of the time. A later analysis revealed that TCR association rates differed between HLA loci, peaking at DRB1 and bottoming out at HLA-C.

As concerns this clone: Its antigen is unknown.

It was with 60 Vbeta and 13 Jbeta primers that the PCR ran. Assay used: immunoSEQ multiplex PCR; TCRdb lists only in-frame clones, some missing. The sample includes over 150,000 clones, 70% to 85% of them seen just once. In germline, CDR1 is MGHDK, CDR2 SYGVNS. The CDR3 covers 16 residues. The junction had 5 bases not matched to a gene; V was cut back by 3 bases and J by 1 base. The receptor's source is a woman in her 30s in good health and CMV-seropositive. The chain combines TRBV25-1 with TRBJ2-2; 7 nucleotides line up with TRBD1. The source material was PBMCs. The CDR3 region is CASSDFRTGNTGELFF. The CDR3 DNA follows: TGTGCCAGCAGTGACTTCCGGACAGGGAACACCGGGGAGCTGTTTTTT.